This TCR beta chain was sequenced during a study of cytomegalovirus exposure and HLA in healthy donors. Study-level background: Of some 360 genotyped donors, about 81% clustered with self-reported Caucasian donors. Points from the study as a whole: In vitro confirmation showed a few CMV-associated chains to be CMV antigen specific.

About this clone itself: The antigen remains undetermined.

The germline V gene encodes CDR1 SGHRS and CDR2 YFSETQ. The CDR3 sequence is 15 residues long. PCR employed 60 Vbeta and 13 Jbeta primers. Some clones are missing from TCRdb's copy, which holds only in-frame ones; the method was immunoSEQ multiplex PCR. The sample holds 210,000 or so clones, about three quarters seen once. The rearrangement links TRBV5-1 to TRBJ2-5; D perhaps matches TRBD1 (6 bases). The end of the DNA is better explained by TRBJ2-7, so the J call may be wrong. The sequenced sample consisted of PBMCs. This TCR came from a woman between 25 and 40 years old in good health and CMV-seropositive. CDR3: CASSLDGQPPYEQYF. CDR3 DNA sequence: TGCGCCAGCAGCTTGGACGGACAGCCTCCATACGAGCAGTACTTC.